Below are 24 T cell receptor beta chains sequenced from a single sample in a study of shared clonotypes between healthy human individuals. The table came from immunoSEQ multiplex PCR; TCRdb's copy has only in-frame clones and leaves some out. The table shows roughly 2,000,000 clones, with 93% occurring only once. Cells designated naive CD8 were CD45RO-negative and were positively selected for CCR7, with terminally differentiated effector memory CD45RA+ cells excluded. Sequencing was carried out using naive CD8+ T cells from PBMCs. These receptors were taken from a man younger than 35 in good health. Some clones in this sample may be carry-over from other donors' samples.

The J gene is TRBJ2-2, the V gene TRBV4-2; possible D gene TRBD2, 7 bases. The germline gives CDR1 LGHNA, CDR2 YNFKEQ. The V end was cut by 1 base, the J end by 5 bases, with 14 bases between. The length of the CDR3 is 16 residues. The CDR3 reads CASSQGPGGQTGELFF. DNA of the CDR3: TGTGCCAGCAGCCAAGGGCCCGGGGGGCAAACCGGGGAGCTGTTTTTT.

For the CDR3, the DNA is TGTGCCAGCAGTTTATTAGGGCTAGCGGGAGAAAAAGAGACCCAGTACTTC. It specifies CASSLLGLAGEKETQYF. This chain joins TRBV27 and TRBJ2-5; 10 bases are a match to TRBD2. The CDR3 runs to 17 residues. Germline V CDR1 and CDR2: MNHEY, SMNVEV (reference sequence). The junction had 8 bases not matched to a gene; V was cut back by 1 base and J by 3 bases.

The V call is TRBV28, the J call TRBJ2-7, with D perhaps matching TRBD1 or TRBD2 (6 bases each). This CDR3 is 13 amino acids long. Per germline, CDR1 MDHEN and CDR2 SYDVKM. Trimming removed 7 bases from V and 6 bases from J, with 16 bases in between. The CDR3 DNA follows: TGTGCCAGCACTTGGACAGTGGGGGGCGAGCAGTACTTC. Translated, it gives CASTWTVGGEQYF.

Details on this clone: The sample holds other DNA sequences that translate to the same CDR3. This chain links TRBV5-1 with TRBJ2-7; D not resolved. V lost 0 bases to trimming and J lost 2 bases, with 3 bases between them. CDR3 length: 12 residues. Germline V CDR1 and CDR2: SGHRS, YFSETQ. The CDR3 loop is CASSLGTYEQYF. The CDR3 coding sequence is TGCGCCAGCAGCTTGGGCACCTACGAGCAGTACTTC.

This clone appeared a few times. Different DNA sequences within this sample yield the same CDR3. This chain links TRBV6-6 with TRBJ1-5; no clear D. Germline V CDR1 and CDR2: MNHNY, SVGAGI (reference sequence). Trimming took 0 bases from V and 0 from J, leaving 9 bases between them. The CDR3 is 16 residues long. CDR3 protein: CASSYSSGYSNQPQHF. CDR3 coding DNA: TGTGCCAGCAGTTACTCAAGCGGTTATAGCAATCAGCCCCAGCATTTT.

The rearrangement links TRBV7-9 to TRBJ2-7, with 8 bases matching TRBD1. V lost 2 bases and J lost 3; bases outside the gene matches: 6. CDR1 is SEHNR, CDR2 FQNEAQ, per germline (reference sequence). This CDR3 region has 15 residues. The CDR3 spells CASSLQGASFYEQYF. CDR3 coding DNA: TGTGCCAGCAGCTTACAGGGGGCATCGTTCTACGAGCAGTACTTC. Filled out from reference TRBV7-9 and TRBJ2-7, the complete variable domain reads DTGVSQNPRHKITKRGQNVTFRCDPISEHNRLYWYRQTLGQGPEFLTYFQNEAQLEKSRLLSDRFSAERPKGSFSTLEIQRTEQGDSAMYLCASSLQGASFYEQYFGPGTRLTVT.

This sequence joins TRBV2 and TRBJ2-5; a possible D gene is TRBD1 (5 bases). The length of the CDR3 is 10 residues. The V and J ends lost 10 bases and 5 bases respectively, with 8 bases between them. The V gene's germline CDR1 is SNHLY and CDR2 FYNNEI. CDR3 loop: CAIGAETQYF. The CDR3, as DNA: TGTGCCATAGGGGCGGAGACCCAGTACTTC.

Details on this clone: Other nucleotide sequences from this sample produce the same CDR3. This rearrangement joins TRBV7-3 to TRBJ2-3; 9 bases map to TRBD2. The CDR3 has 15 amino acids. J was trimmed by 1 base and V by 3 bases; bases with no gene match: 2. The germline gives CDR1 SGHTA, CDR2 FQGTGA. CDR3 residues: CASSFTSGRTDTQYF. The CDR3 nucleotides are TGTGCCAGCAGCTTTACTAGCGGGCGCACAGATACGCAGTATTTT.

This sequence joins TRBV29-1 and TRBJ2-7, with 7 nucleotides matching TRBD1. V was clipped by 0 bases and J by 0 bases; unmatched bases: 2. This CDR3 region has 14 residues. The V gene's germline CDR1 is SQVTM and CDR2 ANQGSEA. The CDR3 bases are TGCAGCGTTGAAGAGACAGGGAGCTCCTACGAGCAGTACTTC. This encodes CSVEETGSSYEQYF.

This clone appeared once. This chain uses TRBV6-5 with TRBJ1-5; TRBD1 might be the D (6 bases). V was shortened by 6 bases and J by 4 bases, with 10 bases between the two germline ends. The germline V gene encodes CDR1 MNHEY and CDR2 SVGAGI. The CDR3 is 13 residues long. The DNA of the CDR3 is TGTGCCAGCAGGACCGACAGGAATCAGCCCCAGCATTTT. Protein sequence: CASRTDRNQPQHF.

V and J are TRBV14 and TRBJ1-1; possible D gene TRBD1, 5 bases. Germline lookup yields CDR1 SGHDN and CDR2 FVKESK. Between the trimmed V and J ends, which lost 8 bases and 3 bases, there was a span of 19 bases. CDR3 size: 15 residues. The CDR3 sequence is CASARGSPGYTEAFF. CDR3 coding DNA: TGTGCCAGCGCCCGGGGGTCTCCAGGCTACACTGAAGCTTTCTTT.

The chain has TRBV27 and TRBJ2-7, with D possibly TRBD2 on 7 matching bases. CDR1 and CDR2 from the germline V gene are MNHEY and SMNVEV (reference sequence). Trimming took off 4 bases at V and 5 bases at J, with 18 bases between the two ends. This CDR3 region has 15 residues. The CDR3 loop is CASSSGGAQGDEQYF. Written as DNA, the CDR3 is TGTGCCAGCAGTTCTGGGGGGGCTCAGGGTGACGAGCAGTACTTC.

This clone was seen a single time. The V gene is TRBV11-2, the J gene TRBJ1-2, with no clear D. This CDR3 is 12 amino acids long. CDR1 SGHAT and CDR2 FQNNGV come from the germline V gene. Trimming pared 2 bases from V and 8 bases from J, leaving 9 bases between. CDR3 in amino acids: CASSLNNAGYTF. The DNA of the CDR3 is TGTGCCAGCAGCTTAAACAACGCCGGCTACACCTTC.

The chain recombines TRBV6-1 with TRBJ2-3, with 8 nucleotides matching TRBD1. The V and J ends lost 4 bases and 3 bases, in that order; junction bases with no gene match: 12. The CDR3 is 17 amino acids. CDR1 and CDR2 (germline): MNHNS, SASEGT. For the CDR3, the DNA is TGTGCCAGCAGTGGGGTGACAGACAGGGGCGTAACAGATACGCAGTATTTT. Translated: CASSGVTDRGVTDTQYF.

This clone was recorded once. The sample carries other DNA sequences with the same CDR3. This chain connects TRBV5-1 to TRBJ2-7; no reliable D call. CDR1 and CDR2 (germline): SGHRS, YFSETQ. Trimming stripped 0 bases from V and 2 bases from J, with 6 bases between. This CDR3 has 13 residues. CDR3 in DNA: TGCGCCAGCAGCTTGGGCTTTCCCTACGAGCAGTACTTC. It codes for CASSLGFPYEQYF.

This clone was observed a single time. The chain recombines TRBV15 with TRBJ2-7; 7 bases map to TRBD2. The J segment lost 4 bases and the V segment lost 5 bases, leaving 5 bases of the junction unmatched. This CDR3 is 13 amino acids long. Germline assignment: CDR1 LNHNV and CDR2 YYDKDF (reference sequence). The CDR3 sequence: CATSLSGLYEQYF. The CDR3 region has the DNA TGTGCCACCAGCCTTAGCGGGTTGTACGAGCAGTACTTC.

This chain connects TRBV11-2 to TRBJ2-1; 10 bases are shared with TRBD2. V shed 4 bases and J 6 bases; nucleotides not matched to a gene: 6. CDR1 and CDR2 from the germline V gene are SGHAT and FQNNGV. The CDR3 sequence is 15 residues long. The CDR3: CASSSGLAATNEQFF. The CDR3 region has the DNA TGTGCCAGCAGCTCTGGACTAGCGGCCACCAATGAGCAGTTCTTC.

J is TRBJ2-7 and V is TRBV14; D possibly corresponds to TRBD2 (5 bases). Trimming cost V 0 bases and J 2 bases, with 11 bases left between them. This CDR3 is 15 amino acids long. Germline CDR1 reads SGHDN; CDR2 reads FVKESK. In nucleotides, the CDR3 is TGTGCCAGCAGCCAAGAAACGGGGTTGGCCTACGAGCAGTACTTC. Encoded protein: CASSQETGLAYEQYF.

V usage is TRBV7-9 and J usage is TRBJ2-3, with D tentatively TRBD2 (5 bases). The CDR3 loop spans 14 amino acids. V dropped 5 bases and J dropped 0 bases, with 9 bases sitting between them. Germline lookup yields CDR1 SEHNR and CDR2 FQNEAQ (reference sequence). This CDR3 reads CASSPPGSTDTQYF. The DNA for the CDR3 is TGTGCCAGCAGCCCACCGGGGAGCACAGATACGCAGTATTTT.

This chain links TRBV11-3 with TRBJ2-3; D unresolved. The V gene's germline CDR1 is SGHNT and CDR2 YENEEA. The V and J ends lost 5 bases and 5 bases respectively, with 11 bases between them. CDR3 length: 13 residues. The DNA for the CDR3 is TGTGCCAGCAGCCCCGGACGTAGAGATACGCAGTATTTT. It yields the protein CASSPGRRDTQYF.

The V gene is TRBV7-9, the J gene TRBJ2-2; maybe TRBD1 (6 bases). The CDR3 totals 16 residues. In germline, CDR1 is SEHNR, CDR2 FQNEAQ (reference sequence). Trimming pared 5 bases from V and 4 bases from J, leaving 17 bases between. CDR3 loop: CASSGLRLTGTGELFF. CDR3 DNA: TGTGCCAGCAGCGGGCTCCGTCTGACAGGCACCGGGGAGCTGTTTTTT.

The rearrangement joins TRBV6-1 to TRBJ1-1; no definite D call. Trimming removed 0 bases from V and 0 bases from J, with 11 bases in between. The length of the CDR3 is 16 residues. Looked up from germline, CDR1 is MNHNS and CDR2 is SASEGT. Here the CDR3 reads CASSEAWSVMNTEAFF. As DNA, the CDR3 is TGTGCCAGCAGTGAAGCTTGGTCGGTCATGAACACTGAAGCTTTCTTT.

A single count supports this clone. The rearrangement uses TRBV5-5 and TRBJ2-6; possible D gene TRBD1, 6 bases. Germline loops: CDR1 SGHKS, CDR2 YYEKEE (reference sequence). V was pared by 4 bases and J by 0 bases, with 14 bases between. The CDR3 is 17 amino acids. The DNA of the CDR3 is TGTGCCAGCAGCCCTCCTAAACAGGGCTCTGGGGCCAACGTCCTGACTTTC. It codes for CASSPPKQGSGANVLTF. Full variable domain (remainder filled in from reference TRBV5-5 and TRBJ2-6): DAGVTQSPTHLIKTRGQQVTLRCSPISGHKSVSWYQQVLGQGPQFIFQYYEKEERGRGNFPDRFSARQFPNYSSELNVNALLLGDSALYLCASSPPKQGSGANVLTFGAGSRLTVL.

The chain links TRBV7-8 to TRBJ2-7; 7 bases align to TRBD1. This CDR3 contains 18 residues. Germline loops: CDR1 SGHVS, CDR2 FQNEAQ. Trimming cost V 2 bases and J 0 bases; bases outside gene matches: 13. CDR3 in DNA: TGTGCCAGCAGCTTATACCGAGGGGGCGGCCCCAACTCCTACGAGCAGTACTTC. It translates to CASSLYRGGGPNSYEQYF.